This TCR beta chain was retrieved from a study of PD-L1 blockade in urothelial cancer. Study-wide background: Timepoints chosen for blood analysis were 3 weeks (second dose) and 6 weeks after treatment start. Study-wide findings and caveats: Tumor-associated clones in the blood of durable-benefit patients grew more at 3 weeks.

CDR3 length: 16 residues. Trimming removed 4 bases from V and 1 base from J; junction bases left unmatched: 9. Germline loops: CDR1 SGHRS, CDR2 YFSETQ. Only one count was recorded for this clone. Its cognate antigen is unknown. Assay: immunoSEQ multiplex PCR; the TCRdb copy retains only in-frame clones and omits some. The repertoire holds approximately 52,000 clones, with roughly 77% as singletons. J is TRBJ1-2 and V is TRBV5-1; 8 bases are a match to TRBD1. The origin of this receptor is a man between 65 and 85 years old with urothelial cancer. The sample in question was PBMCs, obtained around atezolizumab (anti-PD-L1) treatment. Here the CDR3 DNA reads TGCGCCAGCAGCCCGCAGGGGGCCGGGTTTAACTATGGCTACACCTTC. Its protein is CASSPQGAGFNYGYTF.